This T cell receptor (beta chain) is drawn from a study of blood T cell repertoires in COVID-19. Using immunoSEQ multiplex PCR, the repertoire was profiled, and TCRdb retains in-frame clones only, with some absent. Of 250,000 or so clones detected, 91% appear once; the ten largest clones hold approximately 3%. The material sequenced was PBMCs or T cells enriched from blood (not recorded which). The TCR sequence derives from a man aged 35 to 55 who had been exposed to COVID-19.

CDR3 protein: CAISDTADEQYF. CDR3 DNA: TGTGCCATCAGTGATACAGCAGACGAGCAGTACTTC. V usage is TRBV10-3 and J usage is TRBJ2-7; no clear D. The germline V and J ends were trimmed by 3 bases and 5 bases, with 8 bases remaining between them. Germline V CDR1 and CDR2: ENHRY, SYGVKD. This CDR3 region has 12 residues.